A single sample gave rise to the 30 T cell receptor beta chains below, sequenced in a study of blood T cell repertoires in COVID-19. Assay: immunoSEQ multiplex PCR; the TCRdb copy retains only in-frame clones and omits some. Here the sample spans about 83,000 clones, roughly nine tenths being singletons. The source material was peripheral blood. The receptor set was obtained from a woman in her 50s with active or convalescent COVID-19.

The chain couples TRBV27 to TRBJ1-2; tentative D call: TRBD1 (5 bases). Trimming pared 2 bases from V and 8 bases from J, leaving 12 bases between. The CDR3 spans 13 residues. Germline CDR1 is MNHEY and CDR2 is SMNVEV (reference sequence). The CDR3 is CASSLRGGAGYTF. In DNA form, the CDR3 reads TGTGCCAGCAGTTTACGGGGGGGAGCGGGCTACACCTTC.

This clone was seen only once. The chain links TRBV19 to TRBJ2-5; the D gene is possibly TRBD1 (5 bases). The germline V and J ends were trimmed by 2 bases and 2 bases, with 6 bases remaining between them. Germline CDR1 and CDR2: LNHDA and SQIVND (reference sequence). The CDR3 is made up of 13 amino acids. The CDR3 reads CASSIRTQETQYF. The CDR3 DNA reads as TGTGCCAGTAGTATAAGGACACAAGAGACCCAGTACTTC.

The chain is built from TRBV27 and TRBJ2-3; D may be TRBD1 (6 bases). V was trimmed by 4 bases and J by 3 bases, leaving 8 bases between them. The CDR3 covers 13 residues. Per the germline V gene, CDR1 is MNHEY and CDR2 is SMNVEV (reference sequence). CDR3 in amino acids: CASSYQGTDTQYF. In DNA, the CDR3 is TGTGCCAGCAGTTACCAGGGGACAGATACGCAGTATTTT.

The chain employs TRBV4-1 and TRBJ2-7; weak D call: TRBD1 (6 bases). The V and J ends lost 1 base and 0 bases respectively, with 10 bases between them. This CDR3 is 15 amino acids long. Germline assignment: CDR1 MGHRA and CDR2 YSYEKL. The CDR3 DNA sequence: TGCGCCAGCAGCCAAGCCATGGACAGCTCCTACGAGCAGTACTTC. Protein: CASSQAMDSSYEQYF.

The chain recombines TRBV11-2 with TRBJ1-2; TRBD1 matches at 8 bases. The length of the CDR3 is 12 residues. Germline V gene data show CDR1 as SGHAT and CDR2 as FQNNGV. V lost 5 bases and J lost 6; bases outside the gene matches: 2. CDR3 region: CASSATGDGYTF. The DNA for the CDR3 is TGTGCCAGCAGCGCGACAGGGGATGGCTACACCTTC. The full variable domain, rest sourced from reference TRBV11-2 and TRBJ1-2, is EAGVAQSPRYKIIEKRQSVAFWCNPISGHATLYWYQQILGQGPKLLIQFQNNGVVDDSQLPKDRFSAERLKGVDSTLKIQPAKLEDSAVYLCASSATGDGYTFGSGTRLTVV.

This sequence joins TRBV4-3 and TRBJ2-2, with 7 bases aligning to TRBD1. Germline V gene sequence: CDR1 LGHNA, CDR2 YSLEER. Unmatched junction bases numbered 2, after V lost 3 bases and J lost 1 base. The CDR3 spans 15 residues. The CDR3 loop is CASSQDRRNTGELFF. The CDR3 DNA sequence: TGCGCCAGCAGCCAGGACAGGAGGAACACCGGGGAGCTGTTTTTT.

The V call is TRBV30, the J call TRBJ1-6, with TRBD1 as a possible D gene (5 bases). Germline CDR1 reads GTSNPN; CDR2 reads SVGIG (reference sequence). V lost 1 base and J 11 bases, leaving 12 bases between the germline ends. The CDR3 runs 13 residues. The CDR3 DNA sequence: TGTGCCTGGAGTGGAGGCAGGGATACACCCCTCCACTTT. This codes for CAWSGGRDTPLHF.

Ten or more counts support this clone. The chain is built from TRBV6-5 and TRBJ2-5; a possible D gene is TRBD1 (5 bases). Trimming stripped 6 bases from V and 2 bases from J, with 10 bases between. The CDR3 is made up of 13 amino acids. The germline V gene encodes CDR1 MNHEY and CDR2 SVGAGI. CDR3 region: CASRRQPQETQYF. The CDR3 DNA reads as TGTGCCAGCAGGAGACAGCCTCAAGAGACCCAGTACTTC.

The J gene is TRBJ2-2, the V gene TRBV12-5; 12 nucleotides line up with TRBD2. J lost 10 bases, V lost 5 bases, and 8 bases had no gene match. Germline CDR1 reads LGHNT; CDR2 reads FRNRAP. The CDR3 is 15 residues long. The DNA for the CDR3 is TGTGCTAGTGGTGGAACTAGCGGGGGGCTGGAGGAGCTGTTTTTT. Amino acids: CASGGTSGGLEELFF.

CDR3 in DNA: TGTGCCAGCAGAAGACAGGGCGTGGGCAATCAGCCCCAGCATTTT. This encodes CASRRQGVGNQPQHF. The V call is TRBV3-1 (or the pseudogene TRBV3-2), the J call TRBJ1-5, with TRBD1 matching over 7 bases. Germline V lookup: CDR1 LGHDT, CDR2 YNNKEL (reference sequence). CDR3 length: 15 residues. J gave up 2 bases and V 6 bases, and 7 bases lay outside the gene matches.

The chain couples TRBV3-1 (or the pseudogene TRBV3-2) to TRBJ2-7; D is perhaps TRBD2 (6 bases). Trimming took 4 bases from V and 2 from J, leaving 12 bases between them. The CDR3 totals 14 residues. Germline V CDR1 and CDR2: LGHDT, YNNKEL (reference sequence). CDR3 in DNA: TGTGCCAGCAGCCGCAGGGACTCTGCCTACGAGCAGTACTTC. Its translation: CASSRRDSAYEQYF.

The chain employs TRBV6-5 and TRBJ2-7, with TRBD2 identical over 7 bases. The V gene end was trimmed by 4 bases and the J gene end by 4 bases; junction bases not matched to a gene: 10. This CDR3 region has 15 residues. The germline CDR1 and CDR2 sequences are MNHEY and SVGAGI. The CDR3 here is CASSSWERGRYEQYF. DNA for the CDR3: TGTGCCAGCAGTTCCTGGGAGCGGGGAAGGTACGAGCAGTACTTC.

The J gene is TRBJ2-5, the V gene TRBV5-1; 15 bases map to TRBD2. This CDR3 has 18 amino acids. The V segment lost 4 bases and the J segment 5 bases; nucleotides outside the gene matches: 12. Germline CDR1 SGHRS, CDR2 YFSETQ. CDR3 bases: TGCGCCAGCAGCCAGCCTGGGACTAGCGGGGGGAGGTTGGAGACCCAGTACTTC. Translating it yields CASSQPGTSGGRLETQYF.

J is TRBJ2-7 and V is TRBV7-9; perhaps TRBD1 as D (6 bases). This CDR3 is 14 amino acids long. Trimming left V 2 bases short and J 2 bases short, with 10 bases between. Germline V gene sequence: CDR1 SEHNR, CDR2 FQNEAQ (reference sequence). The CDR3 sequence is CASSLQGPAYEQYF. The CDR3 DNA follows: TGTGCCAGCAGCTTACAGGGGCCAGCCTACGAGCAGTACTTC.

The genes are TRBV9 and TRBJ2-7; D unclear. The CDR3 contains 15 residues. The V gene's germline CDR1 is SGDLS and CDR2 YYNGEE. With 0 bases removed from V and 0 bases from J, the gap between germline ends came to 10 bases. For the CDR3, the DNA is TGTGCCAGCAGCGTAGGATCTACTCTCTCCTACGAGCAGTACTTC. Protein product: CASSVGSTLSYEQYF.

V gene TRBV6-5 combines with J gene TRBJ1-2; TRBD1 aligns across 9 bases. The J segment lost 8 bases and the V segment lost 6 bases, leaving 10 bases of the junction unmatched. Germline CDR1 reads MNHEY; CDR2 reads SVGAGI. The CDR3 extends over 14 amino acids. CDR3 sequence (DNA): TGTGCCAGCAGCAGACCACAGGGGGCTCGGGGCTACACCTTC. Translation: CASSRPQGARGYTF.

V is TRBV11-2 and J is TRBJ1-4; D gene unclear. CDR3 length: 14 amino acids. Trimming removed 1 base at V and 6 bases at J, with 9 bases between. Germline CDR1 is SGHAT and CDR2 is FQNNGV. This CDR3 is CASSLVSRDEKLFF. CDR3 nucleotides: TGTGCCAGCAGCTTAGTAAGTCGGGATGAAAAACTGTTTTTT.

This chain joins TRBV19 and TRBJ1-2; 7 nucleotides align to TRBD1. V lost 7 bases to trimming and J lost 4 bases; unmatched junction nucleotides: 9. This CDR3 has 14 residues. The germline CDR1 and CDR2 sequences are LNHDA and SQIVND (reference sequence). This chain's CDR3 is CASIGQGGSYGYTF. The CDR3 DNA is TGTGCCAGTATAGGGCAGGGGGGTTCCTATGGCTACACCTTC.

The rearrangement joins TRBV2 to TRBJ2-7, with 8 bases that match TRBD2. This CDR3 comprises 13 residues. V shed 8 bases, J shed 4 bases, and the junction held 7 bases outside the gene matches. Germline lookup yields CDR1 SNHLY and CDR2 FYNNEI. The CDR3 loop is CASWDSGVYEQYF. Written as DNA, the CDR3 is TGTGCCAGCTGGGATAGCGGGGTTTACGAGCAGTACTTC. Using reference TRBV2 and TRBJ2-7 for the parts outside the CDR3, the full variable domain is EPEVTQTPSHQVTQMGQEVILRCVPISNHLYFYWYRQILGQKVEFLVSFYNNEISEKSEIFDDQFSVERPDGSNFTLKIRSTKLEDSAMYFCASWDSGVYEQYFGPGTRLTVT.

In DNA form, the CDR3 reads TGTGCCAGCAGAGGACAGGGTGGTACTGAAGCTTTCTTT. It specifies CASRGQGGTEAFF. The chain couples TRBV7-3 to TRBJ1-1, with 8 bases aligning to TRBD1. J was trimmed by 5 bases and V by 6 bases; bases with no gene match: 5. The CDR3 has 13 amino acids. Germline V gives CDR1 SGHTA, CDR2 FQGTGA.

This CDR3 is CASSLQGSEAFF. The DNA of the CDR3 is TGTGCCAGCAGCTTACAGGGGTCTGAAGCTTTCTTT. The chain recombines TRBV7-9 with TRBJ1-1; possible D gene TRBD1, 6 bases. Germline V gene data show CDR1 as SEHNR and CDR2 as FQNEAQ (reference sequence). The CDR3 runs to 12 residues. V was pared by 2 bases and J by 6 bases, with 7 bases between.

The V call is TRBV29-1, the J call TRBJ1-3; no reliable D call. Trimming stripped 6 bases from V and 2 bases from J, with 8 bases between. Germline V gene lookup returns CDR1 SQVTM and CDR2 ANQGSEA. This CDR3 comprises 12 residues. The CDR3 DNA sequence: TGCAGCGTCTCCTCAGCTGGAAACACCATATATTTT. Protein sequence: CSVSSAGNTIYF.

The DNA for the CDR3 is TGCGCCAGCAGCCAAGATGGGGGCCACAGAGCTTTCTTT. Translating it yields CASSQDGGHRAFF. V usage is TRBV4-3 and J usage is TRBJ1-1, with D maybe TRBD1 (6 bases). Trimming shortened V by 0 bases and J by 10 bases, and 12 bases separated the two germline ends. Germline-derived CDR1 and CDR2 are LGHNA and YSLEER. The CDR3 runs to 13 residues.

V usage is TRBV5-1 and J usage is TRBJ1-5, with TRBD1 matching over 7 bases. The germline V gene has CDR1 SGHRS and CDR2 YFSETQ. V dropped 0 bases and J dropped 4; count of bases not matched to a gene: 7. The CDR3 extends over 16 amino acids. DNA of the CDR3: TGCGCCAGCAGCTTGGAACCGGGACAGACAAATCAGCCCCAGCATTTT. Its protein product is CASSLEPGQTNQPQHF.

This chain joins TRBV7-2 and TRBJ2-1, with TRBD1 matching 10 bases. The CDR3 contains 16 residues. V was clipped by 0 bases and J by 4 bases; unmatched bases: 3. Germline loops: CDR1 SGHTA, CDR2 FQGNSA. CDR3 in amino acids: CASSLAGTGVYNEQFF. The CDR3 nucleotides are TGTGCCAGCAGCTTAGCCGGGACAGGGGTTTACAATGAGCAGTTCTTC.

This clone has a single count. DNA for the CDR3: TGTGCCAGCAGTTTTTCAGGGGGTGGCTACACCTTC. Translated, it gives CASSFSGGGYTF. The chain combines TRBV12-3 or TRBV12-4 with TRBJ1-2; 7 bases align to TRBD1. The CDR3 covers 12 residues. V shed 3 bases, J shed 7 bases, and the junction held 2 bases outside the gene matches.

The chain recombines TRBV12-3 or TRBV12-4 with TRBJ1-1; D perhaps matches TRBD1 (6 bases). V lost 6 bases to trimming and J lost 3 bases, with 11 bases between them. This CDR3 has 13 amino acids. CDR3 sequence: CASRSQGHTEAFF. The CDR3 bases are TGTGCCAGCAGATCACAGGGACACACTGAAGCTTTCTTT.

This chain joins TRBV30 and TRBJ2-5, with D possibly matching TRBD1 (5 bases). CDR3 length: 16 amino acids. Per germline, CDR1 GTSNPN and CDR2 SVGIG (reference sequence). V lost 0 bases, J lost 4 bases, and 18 bases lay in between. CDR3 nucleotides: TGTGCCTGGAGTGTACAGGCAGGGTGGGGCCTAGAGACCCAGTACTTC. This sequence encodes CAWSVQAGWGLETQYF.

The chain recombines TRBV14 with TRBJ1-1; possible D gene TRBD1, 5 bases. V shed 0 bases and J shed 4 bases, with 9 bases lying between them. Germline assignment: CDR1 SGHDN and CDR2 FVKESK. The CDR3 runs 14 residues. The DNA for the CDR3 is TGTGCCAGCAGCCAAGATTTGGGGGGCACTGAAGCTTTCTTT. It specifies CASSQDLGGTEAFF.

The chain links TRBV4-3 to TRBJ2-5; D perhaps matches TRBD2 (6 bases). V lost 4 bases and J lost 5, with 17 bases in between. This CDR3 is built from 15 residues. In germline, CDR1 is LGHNA, CDR2 YSLEER. DNA for the CDR3: TGCGCCAGCAGCCCAAACTGGCGGGGCTTTGAGACCCAGTACTTC. It yields the protein CASSPNWRGFETQYF.